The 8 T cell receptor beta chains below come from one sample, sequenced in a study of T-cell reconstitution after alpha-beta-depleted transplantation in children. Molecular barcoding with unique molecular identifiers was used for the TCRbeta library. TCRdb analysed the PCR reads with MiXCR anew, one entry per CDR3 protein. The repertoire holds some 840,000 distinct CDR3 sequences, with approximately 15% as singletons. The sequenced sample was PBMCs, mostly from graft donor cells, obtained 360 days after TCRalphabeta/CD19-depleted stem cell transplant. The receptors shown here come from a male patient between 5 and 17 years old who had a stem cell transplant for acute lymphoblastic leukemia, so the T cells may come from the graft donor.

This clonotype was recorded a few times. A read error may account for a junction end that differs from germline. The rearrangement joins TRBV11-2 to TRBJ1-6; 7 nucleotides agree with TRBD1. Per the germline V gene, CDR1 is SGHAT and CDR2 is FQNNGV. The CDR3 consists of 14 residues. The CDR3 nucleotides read TGTGCAAGCAGCTTCGACAGGGATAATTCACCCCTCCACTTT. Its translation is CASSFDRDNSPLHF.

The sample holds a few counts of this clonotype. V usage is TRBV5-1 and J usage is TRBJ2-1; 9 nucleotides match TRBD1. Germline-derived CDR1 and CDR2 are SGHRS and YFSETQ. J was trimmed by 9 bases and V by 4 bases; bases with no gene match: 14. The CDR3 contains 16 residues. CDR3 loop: CASSIRTGVKTSEQFF. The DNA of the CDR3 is TGCGCCAGCAGCATACGGACAGGGGTGAAGACGAGTGAGCAGTTCTTC.

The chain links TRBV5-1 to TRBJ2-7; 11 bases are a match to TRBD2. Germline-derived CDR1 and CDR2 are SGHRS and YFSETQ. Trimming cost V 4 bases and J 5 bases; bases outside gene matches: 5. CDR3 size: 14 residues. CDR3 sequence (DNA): TGCGCCAGCAGCGTCACTAGCGGGAGTCACGAGCAGTACTTC. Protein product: CASSVTSGSHEQYF.

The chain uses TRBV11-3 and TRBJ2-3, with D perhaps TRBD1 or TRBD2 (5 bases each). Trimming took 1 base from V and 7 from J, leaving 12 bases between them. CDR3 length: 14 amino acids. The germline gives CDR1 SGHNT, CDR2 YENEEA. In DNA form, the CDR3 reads TGTGCCAGCAGCTTAGGGACGGGGCGGCATACGCAGTATTTT. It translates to CASSLGTGRHTQYF.

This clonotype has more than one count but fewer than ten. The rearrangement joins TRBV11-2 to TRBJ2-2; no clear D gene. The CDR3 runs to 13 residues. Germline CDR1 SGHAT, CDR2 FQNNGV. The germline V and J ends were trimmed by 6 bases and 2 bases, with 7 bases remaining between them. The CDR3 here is CASRLLNTGELFF. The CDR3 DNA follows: TGTGCCAGCAGACTACTTAACACCGGGGAGCTGTTTTTT. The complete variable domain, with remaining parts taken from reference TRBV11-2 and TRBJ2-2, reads EAGVAQSPRYKIIEKRQSVAFWCNPISGHATLYWYQQILGQGPKLLIQFQNNGVVDDSQLPKDRFSAERLKGVDSTLKIQPAKLEDSAVYLCASRLLNTGELFFGEGSRLTVL.

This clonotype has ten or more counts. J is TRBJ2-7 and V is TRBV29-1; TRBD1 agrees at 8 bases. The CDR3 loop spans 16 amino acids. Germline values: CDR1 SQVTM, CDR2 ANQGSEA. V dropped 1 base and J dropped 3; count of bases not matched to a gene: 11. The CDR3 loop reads CSVEVPWTGQIYEQYF. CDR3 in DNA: TGCAGCGTTGAAGTGCCCTGGACAGGGCAAATCTACGAGCAGTACTTC.

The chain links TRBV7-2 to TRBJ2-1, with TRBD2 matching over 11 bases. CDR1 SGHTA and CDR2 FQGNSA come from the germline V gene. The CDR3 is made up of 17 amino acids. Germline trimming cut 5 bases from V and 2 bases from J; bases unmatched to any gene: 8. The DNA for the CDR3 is TGTGCCAGCAGCCCGCCTAGACTAGCGGGACCCTACAATGAGCAGTTCTTC. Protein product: CASSPPRLAGPYNEQFF.

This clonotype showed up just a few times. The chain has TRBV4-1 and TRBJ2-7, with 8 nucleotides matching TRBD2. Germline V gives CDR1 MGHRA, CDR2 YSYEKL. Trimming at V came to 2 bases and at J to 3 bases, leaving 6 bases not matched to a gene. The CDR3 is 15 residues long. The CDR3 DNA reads TGCGCCAGCAGCCAATCGCCGGGGGGGGTCTACGAGCAGTACTTC. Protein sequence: CASSQSPGGVYEQYF.